The T cell receptor beta chain described here comes from a study of T cells in Graves' hyperthyroidism and ophthalmopathy. Points from the study as a whole: In blood, most of the thyroid clonotypes expanded above 0.001 were also present.

Regarding this clonotype: Its antigen remains unknown.

The CDR3 spans 12 residues. Trimming removed 3 bases from V and 5 bases from J, with 5 bases in between. Germline-derived CDR1 and CDR2 are SEHNR and FQNEAQ (reference sequence). Clinical symptoms, serum thyroxine and TRAb, thyroid ultrasound and orbital computed tomography together formed the diagnostic basis. Amplification of TCR beta CDR3 regions used RNA as the template. A first-round RT-PCR of the TCR CDR3 used the HTBI primer set. Each CDR3 protein gets one entry after TCRdb re-called the multiplex PCR reads with MiXCR. This sample yields roughly 500,000 distinct CDR3 sequences, of which 46% are seen a single time; about 20% belongs to the top ten.

V is TRBV7-9 and J is TRBJ2-1; D remains ambiguous. The sequenced sample was peripheral blood or thyroid tissue (not recorded which). The source of this sequence is an adult woman with Graves' disease, either hyperthyroidism or ophthalmopathy (not recorded which). The chain's CDR3 is CASSFNNNEQFF. The CDR3 DNA reads TGTGCCAGCAGCTTTAATAACAATGAGCAGTTCTTC.